The 14 T cell receptor beta chains listed next were all sequenced from one sample in a study of shared clonotypes between healthy human individuals (dated by TCRdb to the early 2020s). Libraries were made using the immunoSEQ multiplex PCR assay. TCRdb mirrors the immuneACCESS table, restricted to in-frame sequences. Some clones are absent from its copies; in checked studies, under half trace to an unresolved V gene, and the reason for the others is unknown. This sample has about 1.1 million clones in its table, and about 80% of those were observed once. Together, the top ten hold 0.89% of the sample. Sequencing used memory CD4+ T cells from PBMCs. The sample's cell subset or site label, in plain terms: CD45RA-negative fraction. These receptor sequences come from a man between 18 and 35 years old in good health. Some clones in this sample may be carry-over from other donors' samples.

The CDR3 is CASSETRGGYYEQYF. The CDR3 DNA is TGTGCCAGCAGTGAAACAAGAGGGGGTTACTACGAGCAGTACTTC. The chain combines TRBV25-1 with TRBJ2-7, with a possible D match to TRBD1 (6 bases). Germline loops: CDR1 MGHDK, CDR2 SYGVNS. The CDR3 is made up of 15 amino acids. The V gene lost 2 bases and the J gene lost 3 bases, with 14 bases spanning the gap.

The gene calls are TRBV30 and TRBJ1-1, with a weak D call TRBD1 (5 bases). Germline V CDR1 and CDR2: GTSNPN, SVGIG (reference sequence). This CDR3 region has 11 residues. CDR3 in DNA: TGTGTGAGTCAGGGCCGCCCGGAAGCTTTCTTT. Its protein product is CVSQGRPEAFF.

V is TRBV6-1 and J is TRBJ1-5; the D gene is possibly TRBD1 (5 bases). This CDR3 spans 13 amino acids. V was shortened by 5 bases and J by 7 bases, with 12 bases between the two germline ends. Germline assignment: CDR1 MNHNS and CDR2 SASEGT. The CDR3 region is CASSSGLRQPQHF. The CDR3 DNA reads as TGTGCCAGCAGTTCAGGGTTAAGGCAGCCCCAGCATTTT.

This clone has only a few counts. The rearrangement links TRBV10-3 to TRBJ2-3; 10 bases align to TRBD2. V lost 6 bases to trimming and J lost 3 bases; unmatched junction nucleotides: 6. This CDR3 region has 15 residues. Germline V gene lookup returns CDR1 ENHRY and CDR2 SYGVKD. The CDR3 DNA is TGTGCCATCAGCCCCGGGACTAGCGCTACAGATACGCAGTATTTT. Translation gives CAISPGTSATDTQYF.

The CDR3 reads CAINQGANQPQHF. DNA for the CDR3: TGTGCCATCAACCAGGGGGCCAATCAGCCCCAGCATTTT. V and J are TRBV10-3 and TRBJ1-5; TRBD1 aligns across 8 bases. Germline values: CDR1 ENHRY, CDR2 SYGVKD. Losses at the gene ends were 7 bases for V and 3 bases for J; bases not matched to a gene: 2. This CDR3 comprises 13 residues.

The V gene is TRBV5-6, the J gene TRBJ1-2; TRBD1 matches at 10 bases. Looked up from germline, CDR1 is SGHDT and CDR2 is YYEEEE. CDR3 size: 15 residues. The J segment lost 4 bases and the V segment lost 4 bases, leaving 7 bases of the junction unmatched. The CDR3 DNA reads TGTGCCAGCAGCCCCCCGGGACAGGGGAGCTATGGCTACACCTTC. Encoded protein: CASSPPGQGSYGYTF.

The chain couples TRBV27 to TRBJ2-3; weak D call: TRBD2 (6 bases). This CDR3 has 18 residues. Trimming shortened V by 4 bases and J by 4 bases, and 24 bases separated the two germline ends. CDR1 and CDR2 (germline): MNHEY, SMNVEV (reference sequence). The CDR3 nucleotides read TGTGCCAGCAGTTCGGGCCGTTTCGGGGGTATTTGGTCAGATACGCAGTATTTT. As protein: CASSSGRFGGIWSDTQYF.

The rearrangement uses TRBV19 and TRBJ1-1; D is unresolved. This CDR3 is 15 amino acids long. Trimming shortened V by 0 bases and J by 2 bases, and 10 bases separated the two germline ends. Germline V gene data show CDR1 as LNHDA and CDR2 as SQIVND (reference sequence). CDR3 residues: CASSIEFWRNTEAFF. The CDR3 nucleotides read TGTGCCAGTAGTATAGAGTTCTGGAGAAACACTGAAGCTTTCTTT.

The rearrangement uses TRBV14 and TRBJ2-7; weak D call: TRBD1 (5 bases). Germline V CDR1 and CDR2: SGHDN, FVKESK. CDR3 length: 13 residues. V was pared by 0 bases and J by 11 bases, with 14 bases between. As DNA, the CDR3 is TGTGCCAGCAGCCAAGATCTCTGGGGCCGAGAGTACTTC. Amino acid sequence: CASSQDLWGREYF.

The rearrangement links TRBV18 to TRBJ1-2; 8 nucleotides line up with TRBD1. Germline trimming cut 1 base from V and 8 bases from J; bases unmatched to any gene: 15. The CDR3 is made up of 17 amino acids. Germline V gene lookup returns CDR1 KGHSH and CDR2 LQKENI. The CDR3 DNA follows: TGTGCCAGCTCACCACTGGCGACGACAGGGGCCCTCTGGGGCTACACCTTC. Protein sequence: CASSPLATTGALWGYTF.

This clone was observed a handful of times. This chain links TRBV28 with TRBJ1-1; no firm D call. V shed 2 bases and J shed 2 bases, with 6 bases lying between them. The V gene's germline CDR1 is MDHEN and CDR2 SYDVKM. This CDR3 is built from 13 residues. CDR3 in DNA: TGTGCCAGCAGTTTAATTCGTAACACTGAAGCTTTCTTT. It specifies CASSLIRNTEAFF.

The chain recombines TRBV5-1 with TRBJ2-2; possible D gene TRBD2, 6 bases. V shed 4 bases and J shed 6 bases, with 19 bases lying between them. The CDR3 has 16 amino acids. Germline V gene data show CDR1 as SGHRS and CDR2 as YFSETQ. The CDR3 DNA reads TGCGCCAGCAGCCTCCCAGGGTATAGGGAGGCCGGGGAGCTGTTTTTT. It is translated as CASSLPGYREAGELFF. Filled out from reference TRBV5-1 and TRBJ2-2, the complete variable domain reads KAGVTQTPRYLIKTRGQQVTLSCSPISGHRSVSWYQQTPGQGLQFLFEYFSETQRNKGNFPGRFSGRQFSNSRSEMNVSTLELGDSALYLCASSLPGYREAGELFFGEGSRLTVL.

Notes on this clone: The same CDR3 can be traced to other DNA sequences in this sample. The rearrangement links TRBV28 to TRBJ2-7, with D unclear. CDR3 length: 13 amino acids. Trimming left V 5 bases short and J 2 bases short, with 10 bases between. Germline CDR1 is MDHEN and CDR2 is SYDVKM. The CDR3 protein is CASSRTGPYEQYF. The CDR3 DNA is TGTGCCAGCAGTAGGACGGGCCCCTACGAGCAGTACTTC.

The CDR3 spells CASSALGPQETQYF. In DNA, the CDR3 is TGTGCCAGCAGCGCTCTGGGGCCTCAAGAGACCCAGTACTTC. The genes are TRBV11-2 and TRBJ2-5; maybe TRBD1 (5 bases). Looked up from germline, CDR1 is SGHAT and CDR2 is FQNNGV. There are 14 residues in the CDR3. V gave up 5 bases and J gave up 2 bases, with 12 bases separating them.